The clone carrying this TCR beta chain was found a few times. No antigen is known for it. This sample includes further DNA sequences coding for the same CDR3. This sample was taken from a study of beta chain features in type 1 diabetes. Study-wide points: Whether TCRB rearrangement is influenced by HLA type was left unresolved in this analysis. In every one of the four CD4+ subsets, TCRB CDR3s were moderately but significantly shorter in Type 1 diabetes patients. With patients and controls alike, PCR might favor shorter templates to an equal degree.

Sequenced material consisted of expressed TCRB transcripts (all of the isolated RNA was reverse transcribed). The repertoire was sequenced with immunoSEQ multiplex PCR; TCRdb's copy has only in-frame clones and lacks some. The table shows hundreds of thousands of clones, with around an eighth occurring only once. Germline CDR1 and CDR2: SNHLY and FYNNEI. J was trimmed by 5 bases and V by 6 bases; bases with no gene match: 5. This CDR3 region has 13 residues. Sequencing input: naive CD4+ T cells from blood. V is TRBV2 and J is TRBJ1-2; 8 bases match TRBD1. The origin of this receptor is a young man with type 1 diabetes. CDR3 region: CASRPGGGYGYTF. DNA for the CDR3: TGTGCCAGCAGGCCAGGGGGCGGGTATGGCTACACCTTC.